This T cell receptor (beta chain) stems from a study of OX40 agonist ivuxolimab in advanced cancers. CDR1 is SGHRS and CDR2 is YFSETQ in the germline V gene. There are 16 residues in the CDR3. V shed 0 bases and J shed 2 bases, with 9 bases lying between them. The table came from immunoSEQ multiplex PCR; TCRdb's copy has only in-frame clones and leaves some out. Here the sample spans approximately 82,000 clones, 70% to 90% being singletons. The sequence came from an adult with an advanced solid tumor such as melanoma, head and neck, liver or kidney cancer. The sequences come from CD4+ or CD8+ T cells sorted from blood, collected in a trial of the OX40 agonist ivuxolimab. This chain joins TRBV5-1 and TRBJ2-6; a weak D match, TRBD2 (6 bases). The CDR3 reads CASSLDGGTGANVLTF. The DNA of the CDR3 is TGCGCCAGCAGCTTGGACGGGGGTACTGGGGCCAACGTCCTGACTTTC.